This TCR beta chain emerged from a study of read filtering for tumor transcriptome and immune sequencing. This library used around 400 ng RNA and molecular barcoded adaptors spanning alpha/delta and beta/gamma chains. TCRdb redid the calling of the reads with MiXCR, one entry per CDR3 protein. The table has 20,000 or so distinct CDR3 sequences, around 20% seen once. This clonotype was counted at least ten times. From germline, CDR1 is SGHRS and CDR2 YFSETQ. V gave up 0 bases and J gave up 3 bases, with 10 bases separating them. The length of the CDR3 is 14 residues. The clonotype originates from a donor at least 40 years old with multiple myeloma. Material: a population of CD138-negative cells sorted from bone marrow. The rearrangement uses TRBV5-1 and TRBJ2-7; a possible D gene is TRBD1 (5 bases). CDR3 sequence: CASSLGTLVYEQYF. In DNA, the CDR3 is TGCGCCAGCAGCTTGGGGACACTCGTCTACGAGCAGTACTTC.